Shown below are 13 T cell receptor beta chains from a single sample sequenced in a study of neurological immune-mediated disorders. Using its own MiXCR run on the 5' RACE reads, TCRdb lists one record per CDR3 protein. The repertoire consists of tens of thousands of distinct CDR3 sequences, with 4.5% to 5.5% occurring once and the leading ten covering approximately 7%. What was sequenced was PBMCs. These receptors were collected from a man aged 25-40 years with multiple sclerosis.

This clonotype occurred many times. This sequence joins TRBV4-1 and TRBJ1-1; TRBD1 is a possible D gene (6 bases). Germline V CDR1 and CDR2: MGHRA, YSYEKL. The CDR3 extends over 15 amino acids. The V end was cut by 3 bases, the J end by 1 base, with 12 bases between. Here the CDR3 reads CASSQTGQRNTEAFF. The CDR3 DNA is TGCGCCAGCAGCCAGACTGGACAGAGGAACACTGAAGCTTTCTTT.

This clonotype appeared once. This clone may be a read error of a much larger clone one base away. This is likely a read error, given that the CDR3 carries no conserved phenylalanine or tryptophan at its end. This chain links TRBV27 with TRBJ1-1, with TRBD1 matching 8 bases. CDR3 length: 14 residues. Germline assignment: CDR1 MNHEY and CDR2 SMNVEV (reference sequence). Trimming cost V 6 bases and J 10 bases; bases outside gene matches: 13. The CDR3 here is CASRPRGQEPRAFI. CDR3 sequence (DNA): TGTGCCAGCAGACCCAGGGGGCAAGAACCCAGAGCTTTCATT.

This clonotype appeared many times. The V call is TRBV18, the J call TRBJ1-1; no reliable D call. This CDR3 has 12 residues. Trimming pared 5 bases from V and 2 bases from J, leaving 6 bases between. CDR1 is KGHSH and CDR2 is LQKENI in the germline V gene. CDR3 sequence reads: CASSVVNTEAFF. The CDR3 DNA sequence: TGTGCCAGCTCAGTAGTTAACACTGAAGCTTTCTTT.

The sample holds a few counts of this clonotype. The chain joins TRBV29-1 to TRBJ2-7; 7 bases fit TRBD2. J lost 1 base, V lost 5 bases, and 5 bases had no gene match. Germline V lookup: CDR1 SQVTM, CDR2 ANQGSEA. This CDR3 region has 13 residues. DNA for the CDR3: TGCAGCGTTTGGGACTATCGATCCTACGAGCAGTACGTC. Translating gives CSVWDYRSYEQYV.

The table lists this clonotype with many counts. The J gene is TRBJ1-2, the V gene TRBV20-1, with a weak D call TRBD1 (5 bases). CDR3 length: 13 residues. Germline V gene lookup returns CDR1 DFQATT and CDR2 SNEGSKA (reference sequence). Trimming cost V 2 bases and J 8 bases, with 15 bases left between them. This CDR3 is CSARKSGRGGYTF. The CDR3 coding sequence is TGCAGTGCTAGAAAGTCGGGGCGGGGAGGCTACACCTTC.

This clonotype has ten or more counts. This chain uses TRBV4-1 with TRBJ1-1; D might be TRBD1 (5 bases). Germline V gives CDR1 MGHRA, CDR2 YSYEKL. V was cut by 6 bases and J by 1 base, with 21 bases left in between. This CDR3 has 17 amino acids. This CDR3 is CASRELFGTIQNTEAFF. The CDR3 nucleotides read TGCGCCAGCAGAGAACTCTTCGGGACGATACAGAACACTGAAGCTTTCTTT.

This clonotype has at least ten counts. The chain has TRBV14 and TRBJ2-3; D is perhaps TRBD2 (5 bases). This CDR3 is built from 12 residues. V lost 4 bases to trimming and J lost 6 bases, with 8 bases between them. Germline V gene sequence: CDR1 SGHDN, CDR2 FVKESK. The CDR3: CASSRWRDTQYF. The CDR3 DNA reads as TGTGCCAGCAGCCGGTGGAGGGATACGCAGTATTTT.

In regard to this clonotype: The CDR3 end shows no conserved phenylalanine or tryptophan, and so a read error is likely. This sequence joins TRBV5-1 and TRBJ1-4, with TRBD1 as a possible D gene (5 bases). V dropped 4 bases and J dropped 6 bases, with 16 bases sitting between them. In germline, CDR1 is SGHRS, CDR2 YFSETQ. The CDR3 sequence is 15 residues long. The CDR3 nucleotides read TGCGCCAGCAGCCCGGGGGATTTTTCTCATGAAAAACTGTTTATT. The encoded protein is CASSPGDFSHEKLFI.

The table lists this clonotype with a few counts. This CDR3 is CASSPPGASSYEQYV. The CDR3 nucleotides read TGTGCCAGCAGCCCACCCGGGGCGAGCTCCTACGAGCAGTACGTC. This chain connects TRBV5-6 to TRBJ2-7; possibly TRBD1 or TRBD2 for D (5 bases each). CDR1 is SGHDT, CDR2 YYEEEE, per germline. This CDR3 has 15 residues. V dropped 4 bases and J dropped 0 bases, with 14 bases sitting between them.

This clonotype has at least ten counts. The CDR3 sequence is CATAAGAGELFF. The CDR3 bases are TGTGCCACCGCAGCCGGCGCCGGGGAGCTGTTTTTT. The chain joins TRBV12-3 or TRBV12-4 to TRBJ2-2; D ambiguous. Trimming cost V 10 bases and J 6 bases, with 12 bases left between them. The CDR3 loop spans 12 amino acids.

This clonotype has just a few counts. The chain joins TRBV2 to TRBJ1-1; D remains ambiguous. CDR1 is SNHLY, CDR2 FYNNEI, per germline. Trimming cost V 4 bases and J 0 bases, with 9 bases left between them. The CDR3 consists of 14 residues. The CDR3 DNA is TGTGCCAGCAGTGTTGGATATATGAACACTGAAGCTTTCTTT. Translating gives CASSVGYMNTEAFF.

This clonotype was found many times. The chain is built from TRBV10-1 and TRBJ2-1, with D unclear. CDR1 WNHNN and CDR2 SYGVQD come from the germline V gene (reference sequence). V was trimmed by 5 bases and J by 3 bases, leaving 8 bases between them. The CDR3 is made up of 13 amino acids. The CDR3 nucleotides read TGCGCCAGCAGTCCTGGTTTCTACAATGAGCAGTTCTTC. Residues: CASSPGFYNEQFF.

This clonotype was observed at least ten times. The chain's CDR3 is CASSQENGSEQYF. The CDR3 DNA reads as TGCGCCAGCAGCCAAGAGAATGGTAGCGAGCAGTACTTC. This chain links TRBV4-1 with TRBJ2-7; D not certain. Germline V lookup: CDR1 MGHRA, CDR2 YSYEKL. This CDR3 region has 13 residues. Deletions cut 0 bases from V and 6 bases from J, with 9 bases between.